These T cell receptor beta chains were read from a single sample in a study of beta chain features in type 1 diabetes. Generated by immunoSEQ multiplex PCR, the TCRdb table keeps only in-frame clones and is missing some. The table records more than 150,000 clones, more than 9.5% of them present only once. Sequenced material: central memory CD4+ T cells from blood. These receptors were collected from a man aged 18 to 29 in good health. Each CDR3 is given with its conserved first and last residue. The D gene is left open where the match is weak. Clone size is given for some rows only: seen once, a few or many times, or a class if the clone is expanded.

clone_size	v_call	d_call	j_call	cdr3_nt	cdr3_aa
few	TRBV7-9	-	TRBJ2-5	TGTGCCAGCAACCGAGGGATTGGGGAGACCCAGTACTTC	CASNRGIGETQYF
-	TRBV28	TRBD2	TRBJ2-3	TGTGCCAGCAGTGCACAGCGGGGATTCACAGATACGCAGTATTTT	CASSAQRGFTDTQYF
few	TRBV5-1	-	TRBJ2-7	TGCGCCAGCAGCCCTGACAGATACGAGCAGTACTTC	CASSPDRYEQYF
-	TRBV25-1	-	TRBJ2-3	TGTGCCAGCAGTGAATCTATGGCCGGGACAGATACGCAGTATTTT	CASSESMAGTDTQYF
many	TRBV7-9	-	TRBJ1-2	TGTGCCAGCAGCCCACTCGAGACAGCCGGCTACACCTTC	CASSPLETAGYTF
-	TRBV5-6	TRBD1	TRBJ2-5	TGTGCCAGCAGCTTGGGACAGGGAACTTCCAGGTACTTC	CASSLGQGTSRYF
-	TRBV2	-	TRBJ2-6	TGTGCCAGCTCCGACCGTGTTTTCTCTGGGGCCAACGTCCTGACTTTC	CASSDRVFSGANVLTF
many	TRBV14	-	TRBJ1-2	TGTGCCAGCAGCCAATTTACAGGGAAAAACTATGGCTACACCTTC	CASSQFTGKNYGYTF
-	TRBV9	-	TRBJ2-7	TGTGCCAGCAGCCCCAGCCTAGCGCTTAGCTCCTACGAGCAGTACTTC	CASSPSLALSSYEQYF
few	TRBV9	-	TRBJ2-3	TGTGCCAGCAGCACCGGGGCTAGCGTCACAGATACGCAGTATTTT	CASSTGASVTDTQYF
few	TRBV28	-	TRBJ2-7	TGTGCCAGCAGTTTAGAAGGTAGGTCCGGCTACGAGCAGTACTTC	CASSLEGRSGYEQYF
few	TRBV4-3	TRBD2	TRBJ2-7	TGCGCCAGCAGCCAAGGGACTAGGAGCCCCGAGCAGTACTTC	CASSQGTRSPEQYF
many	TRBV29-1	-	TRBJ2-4	TGCAGCGTCCCCGCGAGAGGGGCCGGAAACATTCAGTACTTC	CSVPARGAGNIQYF
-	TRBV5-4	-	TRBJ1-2	TGTGCCAGCAGCCAACTTGTAGGGGATGGCTACACCTTC	CASSQLVGDGYTF
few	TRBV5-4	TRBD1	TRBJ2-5	TGTGCCAGCAGCTTGGGAGGACAGGGGGAGACCCAGTACTTC	CASSLGGQGETQYF